The 6 T cell receptor beta chains below were found in one sample sequenced in a study of cytomegalovirus exposure and HLA in healthy donors. A multiplex PCR was run with 60 Vbeta primers and 13 Jbeta primers. Repertoires were generated with immunoSEQ multiplex PCR, while TCRdb's copy carries only in-frame clones and drops some. Recorded here are about 65,000 clones; the top ten clones represent less than 20%. Material: PBMCs. These receptors were obtained from a boy aged 5-17 years in good health and CMV-seronegative.

The V and J genes are TRBV10-3 and TRBJ1-1, with a tentative D call TRBD1 (6 bases). Germline CDR1 ENHRY, CDR2 SYGVKD. V gave up 7 bases and J gave up 0 bases, with 9 bases separating them. CDR3 length: 13 residues. DNA of the CDR3: TGTGCCATCACCACAGGGTTGAACACTGAAGCTTTCTTT. Protein sequence: CAITTGLNTEAFF.

The CDR3 region has the DNA TGTGCCAGCACCCCCATGGGGGCATCTGGCTACACCTTC. This sequence encodes CASTPMGASGYTF. The chain is built from TRBV2 and TRBJ1-2; D is perhaps TRBD1 (6 bases). CDR1 is SNHLY, CDR2 FYNNEI, per germline. The CDR3 extends over 13 amino acids. Trimming pared 7 bases from V and 7 bases from J, leaving 16 bases between.

The chain combines TRBV18 with TRBJ1-1, with 9 bases lining up with TRBD1. Trimming at V came to 4 bases and at J to 5 bases, leaving 8 bases not matched to a gene. From germline, CDR1 is KGHSH and CDR2 LQKENI. The length of the CDR3 is 15 residues. CDR3 in DNA: TGTGCCAGCTCACTTTTGGGACAGGGTGAAACTGAAGCTTTCTTT. This sequence encodes CASSLLGQGETEAFF.

This rearrangement joins TRBV2 to TRBJ1-1; no firm D call. The germline gives CDR1 SNHLY, CDR2 FYNNEI. Trimming shortened V by 8 bases and J by 6 bases, and 16 bases separated the two germline ends. CDR3 size: 13 residues. The CDR3 sequence is CASGRGAAPEAFF. CDR3 DNA: TGTGCCAGCGGACGAGGAGCGGCCCCTGAAGCTTTCTTT.

The rearrangement uses TRBV13 and TRBJ2-7, with 9 positions matching TRBD1. This CDR3 has 15 amino acids. Germline V gene data show CDR1 as PRHDT and CDR2 as FYEKMQ (reference sequence). With V trimmed by 2 bases and J by 1 base, 3 bases remained unmatched. Here the CDR3 reads CASSLPGTGSYEQYF. The CDR3 bases are TGTGCCAGCAGCTTACCCGGGACAGGGTCCTACGAGCAGTACTTC.

The chain links TRBV4-3 to TRBJ2-3; TRBD1 agrees at 8 bases. Germline V gene data show CDR1 as LGHNA and CDR2 as YSLEER. The CDR3 spans 17 residues. J gave up 5 bases and V 5 bases, and 15 bases lay outside the gene matches. The CDR3 sequence: CASSTQVSTGDRDTQYF. The CDR3 DNA sequence: TGCGCCAGCAGCACTCAGGTTTCGACAGGGGATCGAGATACGCAGTATTTT.